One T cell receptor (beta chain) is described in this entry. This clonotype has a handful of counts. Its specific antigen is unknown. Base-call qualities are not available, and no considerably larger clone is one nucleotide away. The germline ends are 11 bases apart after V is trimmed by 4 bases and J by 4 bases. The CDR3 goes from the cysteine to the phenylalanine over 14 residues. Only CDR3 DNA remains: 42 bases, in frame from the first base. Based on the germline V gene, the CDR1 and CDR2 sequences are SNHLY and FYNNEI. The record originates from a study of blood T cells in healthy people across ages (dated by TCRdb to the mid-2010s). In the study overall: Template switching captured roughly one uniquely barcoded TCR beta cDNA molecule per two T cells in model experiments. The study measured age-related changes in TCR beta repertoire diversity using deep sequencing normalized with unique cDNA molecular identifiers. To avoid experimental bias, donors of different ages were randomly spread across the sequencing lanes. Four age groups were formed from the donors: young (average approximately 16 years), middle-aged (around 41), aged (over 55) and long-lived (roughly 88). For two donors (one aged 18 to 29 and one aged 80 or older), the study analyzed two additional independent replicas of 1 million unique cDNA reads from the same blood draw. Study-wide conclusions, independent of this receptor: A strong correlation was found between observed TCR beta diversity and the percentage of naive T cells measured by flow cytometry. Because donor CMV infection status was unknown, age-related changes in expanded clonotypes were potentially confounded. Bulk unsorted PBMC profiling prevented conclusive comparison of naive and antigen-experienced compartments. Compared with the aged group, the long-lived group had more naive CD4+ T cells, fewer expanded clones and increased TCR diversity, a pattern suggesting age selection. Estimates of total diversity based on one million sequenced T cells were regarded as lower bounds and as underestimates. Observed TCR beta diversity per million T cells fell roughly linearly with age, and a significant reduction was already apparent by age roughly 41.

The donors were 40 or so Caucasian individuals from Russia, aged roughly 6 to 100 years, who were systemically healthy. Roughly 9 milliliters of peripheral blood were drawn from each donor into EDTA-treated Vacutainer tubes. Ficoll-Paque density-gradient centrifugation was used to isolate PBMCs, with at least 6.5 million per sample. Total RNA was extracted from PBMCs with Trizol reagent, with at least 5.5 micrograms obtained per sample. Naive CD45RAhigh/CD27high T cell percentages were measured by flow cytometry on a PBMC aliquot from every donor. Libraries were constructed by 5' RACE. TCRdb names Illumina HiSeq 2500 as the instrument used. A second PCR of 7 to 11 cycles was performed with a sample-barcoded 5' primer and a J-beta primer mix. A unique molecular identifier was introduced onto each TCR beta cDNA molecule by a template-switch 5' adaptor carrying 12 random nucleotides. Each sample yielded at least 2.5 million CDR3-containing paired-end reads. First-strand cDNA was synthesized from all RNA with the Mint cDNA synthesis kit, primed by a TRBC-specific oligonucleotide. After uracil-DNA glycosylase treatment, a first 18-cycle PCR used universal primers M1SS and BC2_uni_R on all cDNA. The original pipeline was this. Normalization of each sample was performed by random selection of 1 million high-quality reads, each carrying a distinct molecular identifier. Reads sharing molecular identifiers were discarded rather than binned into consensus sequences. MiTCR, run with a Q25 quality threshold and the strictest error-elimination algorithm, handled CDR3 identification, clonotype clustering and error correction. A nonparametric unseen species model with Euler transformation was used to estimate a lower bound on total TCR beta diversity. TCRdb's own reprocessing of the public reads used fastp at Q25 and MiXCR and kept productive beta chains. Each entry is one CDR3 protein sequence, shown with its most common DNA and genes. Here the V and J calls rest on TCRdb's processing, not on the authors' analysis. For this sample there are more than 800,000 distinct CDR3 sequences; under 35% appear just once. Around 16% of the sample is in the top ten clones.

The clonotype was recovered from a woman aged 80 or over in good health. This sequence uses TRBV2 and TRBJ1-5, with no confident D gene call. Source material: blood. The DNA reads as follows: TGTGCCAGCAGTGCACAGTTTGCAAATCAGCCCCAGCATTTT. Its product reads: CASSAQFANQPQHF.